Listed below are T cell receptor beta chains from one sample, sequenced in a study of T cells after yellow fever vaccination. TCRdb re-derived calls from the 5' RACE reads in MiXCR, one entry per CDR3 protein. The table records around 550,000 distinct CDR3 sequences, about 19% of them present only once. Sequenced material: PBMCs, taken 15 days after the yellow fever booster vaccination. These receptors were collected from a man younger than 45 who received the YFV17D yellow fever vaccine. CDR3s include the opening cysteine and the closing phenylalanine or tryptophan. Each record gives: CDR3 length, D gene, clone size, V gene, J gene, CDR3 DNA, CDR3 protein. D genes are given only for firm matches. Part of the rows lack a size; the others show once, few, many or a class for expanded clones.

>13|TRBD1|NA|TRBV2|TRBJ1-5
TGTGCCGGTGGACAGGGGGACTATCAGCCCCAGCATTTT
CAGGQGDYQPQHF
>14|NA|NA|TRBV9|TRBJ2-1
TGTGCCAGCAGCGTGGAGGGTTCCTACAATGAGCAGTTCTTC
CASSVEGSYNEQFF
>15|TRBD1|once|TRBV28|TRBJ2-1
TGTGCCAGCAGTTTGTCGATGGACAGGGTCAATGAGCAGTTCTTC
CASSLSMDRVNEQFF
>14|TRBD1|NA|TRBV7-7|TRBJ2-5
TGTGCCAGCAGCAGGACAGGGGAGGGAGAGACCCAGTACTTC
CASSRTGEGETQYF
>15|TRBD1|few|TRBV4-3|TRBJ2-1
TGCGCCAGCAGCCAAGGGACAGGAGCCTACAATGAGCAGTTCTTC
CASSQGTGAYNEQFF
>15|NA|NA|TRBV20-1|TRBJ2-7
TGCAGTGCTAGAGAGAATAAGCAGGGCGGGTACGAGCAGTACTTC
CSARENKQGGYEQYF
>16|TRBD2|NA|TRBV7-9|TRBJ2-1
TGTGCCAGCAGCTTAAGGGTCCCGGTGCGGGAGAATGAGCAGTTCTTC
CASSLRVPVRENEQFF
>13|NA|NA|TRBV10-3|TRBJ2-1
TGTGCCATCAGTGAGTCCCTACTGGATGAGCAGTTCTTC
CAISESLLDEQFF
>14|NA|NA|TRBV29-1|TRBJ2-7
TGCAGCGTTGAAGATCGCGGCCATACAAGCGAGCAGTACTTC
CSVEDRGHTSEQYF
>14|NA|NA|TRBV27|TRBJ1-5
TGTGCCAGCAGTTTGGGGGCTCAGAATCAGCCCCAGCATTTT
CASSLGAQNQPQHF
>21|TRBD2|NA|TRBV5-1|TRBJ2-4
TGCGCCAGCAGCTTGGGTGAGGACGGGAGGGCCTTCCAAACAGCCAAAAACATTCAGTACTTC
CASSLGEDGRAFQTAKNIQYF
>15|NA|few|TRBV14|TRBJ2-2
TGTGCCAGCAGCCCCATTTCCCGGAGGGCCGGGGAGCTGTTTTTT
CASSPISRRAGELFF
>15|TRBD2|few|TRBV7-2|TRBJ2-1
TGTGCCAGCAGCTTAACGGGAGGGCCGTCCAATGAGCAGTTCTTC
CASSLTGGPSNEQFF
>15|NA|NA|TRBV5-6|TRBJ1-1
TGTGCCAGCAGCCCTGGGAGTGGCAGGCCCGGTGAAGCTTTCTTT
CASSPGSGRPGEAFF
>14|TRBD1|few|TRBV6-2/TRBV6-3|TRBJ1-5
TGTGCCAGCAGGCGACAGGGGGGCAATCAGCCCCAGCATTTT
CASRRQGGNQPQHF
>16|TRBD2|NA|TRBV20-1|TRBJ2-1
TGCAGTGCTAAGGGACTAGCGGGAGGAGGCTACAATGAGCAGTTCTTC
CSAKGLAGGGYNEQFF
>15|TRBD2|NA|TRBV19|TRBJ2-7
TGTGCCAGTAGTATTCTGGCGGGAGTTATCTACGAGCAGTACTTC
CASSILAGVIYEQYF
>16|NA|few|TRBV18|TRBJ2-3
TGTGCCAGCTCACCACAAGGTGTCGCGAACACAGATACGCAGTATTTT
CASSPQGVANTDTQYF
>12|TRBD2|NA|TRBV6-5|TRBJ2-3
TGTGCCAGCTCCAAGCGGGGGGCGGCGCAGTATTTT
CASSKRGAAQYF
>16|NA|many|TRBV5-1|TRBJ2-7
TGCGCCAGCAGCCCGGGGGGCGGGAGTTTCTCCTACGAGCAGTACTTC
CASSPGGGSFSYEQYF
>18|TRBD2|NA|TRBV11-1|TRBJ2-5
TGTGCCAGCAGTTCCGGACTAGCGGGAGTAGGACACCAAGAGACCCAGTACTTC
CASSSGLAGVGHQETQYF
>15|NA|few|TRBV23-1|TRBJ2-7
TGCGCCAGCAGTCAATCCCGACGGGGTTCCTACGAGCAGTACTTC
CASSQSRRGSYEQYF
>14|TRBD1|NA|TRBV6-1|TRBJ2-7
TGTGCCAGCAGTGAACAGGGGGTCCCCCACGAGCAGTACTTC
CASSEQGVPHEQYF
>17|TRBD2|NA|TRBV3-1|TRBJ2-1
TGTGCCAGCAGCCAAGATCTGGGAGGGAGGCGGGAAAATGAGCAGTTCTTC
CASSQDLGGRRENEQFF
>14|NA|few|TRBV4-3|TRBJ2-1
TGCGCCAGCAGCCAAGAACCGCAGCGAGGGGGGCAGTTCTTC
CASSQEPQRGGQFF
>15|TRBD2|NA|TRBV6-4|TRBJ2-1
TGTGCCAGCAGTGCTAGCGGTCCAACCTACAATGAGCAGTTCTTC
CASSASGPTYNEQFF
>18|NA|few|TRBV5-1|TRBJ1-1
TGCGCCAGCAGCTGGTCCTCGACGGTTGGAGGCATGAACACTGAAGCTTTCTTT
CASSWSSTVGGMNTEAFF
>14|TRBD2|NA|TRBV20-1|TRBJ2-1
TGCAGTGCACCGGGACTAGCGGCTTACAATGAGCAGTTCTTC
CSAPGLAAYNEQFF
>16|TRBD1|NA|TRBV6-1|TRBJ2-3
TGTGCCAGCAAGGGAGTGGGACAGGGCCGCACAGATACGCAGTATTTT
CASKGVGQGRTDTQYF
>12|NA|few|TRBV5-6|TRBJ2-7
TGTGCCAGCAGATTAATGGGAGGCGAGCAGTACTTC
CASRLMGGEQYF
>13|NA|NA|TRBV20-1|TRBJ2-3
TGCAGTGCTAGAGTTCCAGGGGGGGATACGCAGTATTTT
CSARVPGGDTQYF
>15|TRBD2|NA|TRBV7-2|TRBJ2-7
TGTGCCAGCAGCTTAGGTAGCGGGAGACCGAACGAGCAGTACTTC
CASSLGSGRPNEQYF
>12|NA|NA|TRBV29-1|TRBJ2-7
TGCAGCGTTGAAGATCGGGGTTACGAGCAGTACTTC
CSVEDRGYEQYF
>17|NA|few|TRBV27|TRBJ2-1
TGTGCCAGCAGTTTAACTGTCACCCTTAGGAAGAGCAATGAGCAGTTCTTC
CASSLTVTLRKSNEQFF
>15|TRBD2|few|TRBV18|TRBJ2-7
TGTGCCAGCTCACCCCCGGGACTAGCGGACCAAGAGCAGTACTTC
CASSPPGLADQEQYF
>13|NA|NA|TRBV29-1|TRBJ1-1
TGCAGCGTATCCGATAGGAGGAACACTGAAGCTTTCTTT
CSVSDRRNTEAFF
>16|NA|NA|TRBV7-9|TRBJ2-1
TGTGCCAGCAGCTCCGGGCAGGCGGTAGGGTACAATGAGCAGTTCTTC
CASSSGQAVGYNEQFF
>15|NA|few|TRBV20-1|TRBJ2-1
TGCAGTGCGACCCCCCAGCGGGTCTCCTACAATGAGCAGTTCTTC
CSATPQRVSYNEQFF
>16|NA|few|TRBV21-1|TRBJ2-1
TGTGCCAGCAGCAAAGACCCTAGCGGGAGGGCGAATGAGCAGTTCTTC
CASSKDPSGRANEQFF
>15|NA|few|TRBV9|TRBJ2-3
TGTGCCAGCAGCGTGGCGGGAACATTCACAGATACGCAGTATTTT
CASSVAGTFTDTQYF
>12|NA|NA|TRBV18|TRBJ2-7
TGTGCCAGCTCACCGGAGGGGGACGAGCAGTACTTC
CASSPEGDEQYF
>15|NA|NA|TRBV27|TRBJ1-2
TGTGCCAGCAGTTTATCAGGCGGGAACAACTATGGCTACACCTTC
CASSLSGGNNYGYTF
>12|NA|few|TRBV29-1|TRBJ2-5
TGCAGCCCCAGAAAGGGTGGGGAGACCCAGTACTTC
CSPRKGGETQYF
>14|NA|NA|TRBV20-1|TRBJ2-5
TGCAGTGCTAGTTTTAGGGGAAGCGGCGAGACCCAGTACTTC
CSASFRGSGETQYF
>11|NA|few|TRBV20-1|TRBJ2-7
TGCAGTGCTAGACGAAAATACGAGCAGTACTTC
CSARRKYEQYF
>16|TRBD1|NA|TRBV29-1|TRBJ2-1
TGCAGCGTTGGGGGCCGCAGGGGGCGAGGGAACAATGAGCAGTTCTTC
CSVGGRRGRGNNEQFF
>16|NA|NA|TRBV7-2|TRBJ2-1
TGTGCCAGCAGCTTATATAGTACAGGGATAGTCAATGAGCAGTTCTTC
CASSLYSTGIVNEQFF
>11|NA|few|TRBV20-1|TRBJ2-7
TGCAGTGCTAGGTTGGGTTACGAGCAGTACTTC
CSARLGYEQYF
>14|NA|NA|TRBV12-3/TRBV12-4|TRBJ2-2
TGTGCCAGCAGTTCGACGGTCGTCACCGGGGAGCTGTTTTTT
CASSSTVVTGELFF
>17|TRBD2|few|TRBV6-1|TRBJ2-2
TGTGCCAGCAGCCATCCCGGGACTAGCGAGAACACCGGGGAGCTGTTTTTT
CASSHPGTSENTGELFF